This T cell receptor (beta chain) comes out of a study of control samples from healthy donors and cancer patients. This CDR3 has 16 amino acids. With 3 bases clipped from V and 4 bases from J, the junction kept 6 bases outside the gene matches. Looked up from germline, CDR1 is MGHRA and CDR2 is YSYEKL. Profiled with immunoSEQ multiplex PCR; TCRdb holds only in-frame clones, not every one. This sample has about 78,000 clones, with roughly 91% found just once. The chain combines TRBV4-1 with TRBJ1-1; 12 bases fit TRBD1. The TCR originated in an older woman in good health. The specimen sequenced was blood. This CDR3 reads CASSHFPGQGATEAFF. DNA for the CDR3: TGCGCCAGCAGCCACTTCCCGGGACAGGGGGCCACTGAAGCTTTCTTT.